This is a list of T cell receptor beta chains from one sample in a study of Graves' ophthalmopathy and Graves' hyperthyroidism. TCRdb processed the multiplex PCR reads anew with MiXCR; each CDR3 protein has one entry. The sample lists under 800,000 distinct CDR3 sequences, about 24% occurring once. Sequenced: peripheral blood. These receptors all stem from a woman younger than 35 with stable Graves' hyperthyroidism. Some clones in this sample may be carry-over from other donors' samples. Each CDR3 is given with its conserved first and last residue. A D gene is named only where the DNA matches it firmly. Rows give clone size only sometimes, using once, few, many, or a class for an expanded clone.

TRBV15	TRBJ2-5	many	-	TGTGCCACCAGCAGAGGAACCCGGGGAGAGACCCAGTACTTC	CATSRGTRGETQYF
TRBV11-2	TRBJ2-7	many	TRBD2	TGTGCCAGCAGCACCTTGCGGGAGGGCCTCGAGCAGTACTTC	CASSTLREGLEQYF
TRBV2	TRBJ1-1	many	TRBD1	TGTGCCAGCACCGCCGACAGGGGGTCTGAAGCTTTCTTT	CASTADRGSEAFF
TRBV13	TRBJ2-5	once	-	TGTGCCAGCAGCGCCCCCGGGACCTACCAAGAGACCCAGTACTTC	CASSAPGTYQETQYF
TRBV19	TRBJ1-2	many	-	TGTGCCAGTAGTATAGCTAGGACCATGTTCGGCTACACCTTC	CASSIARTMFGYTF
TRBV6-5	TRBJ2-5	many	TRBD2	TGTGCCAGCAGCCGCTCGCAGCGGGGGCAAGAGACCCAGTACTTC	CASSRSQRGQETQYF
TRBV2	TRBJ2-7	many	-	TGTGCCAGCAGTGAGGAGCTCAGCTCCTACGAGCAGTACTTC	CASSEELSSYEQYF
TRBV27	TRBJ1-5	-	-	TGTGCCAGCAGTTTATGGGGTTGGGGCAATCAGCCCCAGCATTTT	CASSLWGWGNQPQHF
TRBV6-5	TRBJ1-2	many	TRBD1	TGTGCCAGCAGCCCGACAGGGGACTATGGCTACACCTTC	CASSPTGDYGYTF
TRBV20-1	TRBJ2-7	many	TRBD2	TGCAGTGCTAGCCCCCCCACTAGCGGGAGGCGGGAGCAGTACTTC	CSASPPTSGRREQYF
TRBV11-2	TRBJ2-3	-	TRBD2	TGTGCCAGCAGCTCAAGCGTCGGCGGGAGGAGGACAGATACGCAGTATTTT	CASSSSVGGRRTDTQYF
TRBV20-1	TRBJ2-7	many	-	TGCAGTGCTAGAGATCCACACCTGGGGGGCCCCTACGAGCAGTACTTC	CSARDPHLGGPYEQYF
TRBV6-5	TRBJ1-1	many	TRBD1	TGTGCCAGCAGGTCAGACAGGGCTAGCACTGAAGCTTTCTTT	CASRSDRASTEAFF
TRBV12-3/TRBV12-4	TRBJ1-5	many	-	TGTGCCAGCAGTCACTCGGAGGGCAGGAGTAGCAATCAGCCCCAGCATTTT	CASSHSEGRSSNQPQHF
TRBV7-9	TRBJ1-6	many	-	TGTGCCAGCAGCTTTTCTCAACAGGGTTCACCCCTCCACTTT	CASSFSQQGSPLHF
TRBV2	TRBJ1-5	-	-	TGTGCCAGCACGCCACAGGGACGCAATCAGCCCCAGCATTTT	CASTPQGRNQPQHF
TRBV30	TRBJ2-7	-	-	TGTGCCTGGAGTGTACGCGGCTTCGGCTACGAGCAGTACTTC	CAWSVRGFGYEQYF
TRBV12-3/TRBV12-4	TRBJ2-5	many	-	TGTGCCAGCAGTTTAACGGCGCAGGGGACCCAGTACTTC	CASSLTAQGTQYF
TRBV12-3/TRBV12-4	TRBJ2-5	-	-	TGTGCCAGCAGTTTCACCCCCACACTAAGCCGTAACCAAGAGACCCAGTACTTC	CASSFTPTLSRNQETQYF
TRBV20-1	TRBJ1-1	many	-	TGCAGTGCTAGTGGGGCCTTTAGGGCGAACACTGAAGCTTTCTTT	CSASGAFRANTEAFF
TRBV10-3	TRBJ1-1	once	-	TGTGCCATCACCCGACGGCAGGGGACGAACACTGAAGCTTTCTTT	CAITRRQGTNTEAFF
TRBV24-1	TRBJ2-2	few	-	TGTGCCACCAGTGATTTTACCGACACCGGGGAGCTGTTTTTT	CATSDFTDTGELFF
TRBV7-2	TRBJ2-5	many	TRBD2	TGTGCCAGCAGCAGCGTAGCGGGGGGCGAGACCCAGTACTTC	CASSSVAGGETQYF